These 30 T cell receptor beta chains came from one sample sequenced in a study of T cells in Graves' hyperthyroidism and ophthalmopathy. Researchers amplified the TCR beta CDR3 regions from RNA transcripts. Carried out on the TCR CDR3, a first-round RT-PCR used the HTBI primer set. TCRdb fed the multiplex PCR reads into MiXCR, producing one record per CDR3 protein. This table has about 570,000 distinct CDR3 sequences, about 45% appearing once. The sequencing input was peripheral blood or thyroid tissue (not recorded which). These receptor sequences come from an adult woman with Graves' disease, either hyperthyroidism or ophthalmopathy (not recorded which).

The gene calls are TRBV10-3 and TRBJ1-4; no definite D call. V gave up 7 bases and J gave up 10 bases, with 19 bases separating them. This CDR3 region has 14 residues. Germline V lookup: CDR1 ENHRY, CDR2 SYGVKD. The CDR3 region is CAIMIAVQDGKLFF. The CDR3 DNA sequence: TGTGCCATCATGATAGCGGTGCAGGACGGAAAACTGTTTTTT.

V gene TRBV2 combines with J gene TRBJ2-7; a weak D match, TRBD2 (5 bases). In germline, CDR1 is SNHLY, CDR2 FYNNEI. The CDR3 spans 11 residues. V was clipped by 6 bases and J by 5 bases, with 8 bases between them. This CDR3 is CASRLGDEQYF. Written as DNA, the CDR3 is TGTGCCAGCAGGCTCGGGGACGAGCAGTACTTC.

DNA for the CDR3: TGTGCCACCAGTGATTCGGCCCGAGGGGAAGAGACCCAGTACTTC. Amino acids: CATSDSARGEETQYF. J is TRBJ2-5 and V is TRBV24-1; D may be TRBD1 or TRBD2 (5 bases each). With 2 bases removed from V and 3 bases from J, the gap between germline ends came to 12 bases. Germline assignment: CDR1 KGHDR and CDR2 SFDVKD. The CDR3 is made up of 15 amino acids.

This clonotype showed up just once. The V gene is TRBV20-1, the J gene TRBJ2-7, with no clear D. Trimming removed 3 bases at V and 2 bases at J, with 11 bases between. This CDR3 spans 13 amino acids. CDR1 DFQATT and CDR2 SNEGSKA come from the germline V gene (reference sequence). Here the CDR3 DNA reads TGCAGTGCTAGCTATCGGTACCCCTACGAGCAGTACTTC. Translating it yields CSASYRYPYEQYF.

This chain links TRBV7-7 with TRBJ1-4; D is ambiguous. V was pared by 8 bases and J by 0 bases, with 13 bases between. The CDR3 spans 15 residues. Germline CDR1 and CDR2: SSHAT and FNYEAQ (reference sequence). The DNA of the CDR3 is TGTGCCAGCGGGGTCGAGACTGCAACTAATGAAAAACTGTTTTTT. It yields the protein CASGVETATNEKLFF. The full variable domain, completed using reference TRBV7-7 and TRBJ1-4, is GAGVSQSPRYKVTKRGQDVTLRCDPISSHATLYWYQQALGQGPEFLTYFNYEAQPDKSGLPSDRFSAERPEGSISTLTIQRTEQRDSAMYRCASGVETATNEKLFFGSGTQLSVL.

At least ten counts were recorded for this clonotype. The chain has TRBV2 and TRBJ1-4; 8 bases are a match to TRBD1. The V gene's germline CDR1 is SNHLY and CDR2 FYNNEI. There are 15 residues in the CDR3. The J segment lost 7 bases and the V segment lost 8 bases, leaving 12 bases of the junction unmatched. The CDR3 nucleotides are TGTGCCAGCGCGATCAACAGGGGGGGGAGTGAAAAACTGTTTTTT. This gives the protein CASAINRGGSEKLFF.

The CDR3, as DNA: TGTGCCAGCAGCCAGAGGGGGGACTTCTCTGGAAACACCATATATTTT. It encodes CASSQRGDFSGNTIYF. This rearrangement joins TRBV3-1 to TRBJ1-3, with D perhaps matching TRBD1 (6 bases). Per germline, CDR1 LGHDT and CDR2 YNNKEL (reference sequence). V dropped 3 bases and J dropped 0 bases, with 12 bases sitting between them. This CDR3 contains 16 residues.

The CDR3, as DNA: TGTGCCAGCAGCTTAGGAGCGGGGCTCGAAGGTTATGGCTACACCTTC. Translated, it gives CASSLGAGLEGYGYTF. The chain uses TRBV7-9 and TRBJ1-2; D is perhaps TRBD1 (5 bases). V was trimmed by 1 base and J by 5 bases, leaving 17 bases between them. Germline V gene sequence: CDR1 SEHNR, CDR2 FQNEAQ (reference sequence). The CDR3 covers 16 residues.

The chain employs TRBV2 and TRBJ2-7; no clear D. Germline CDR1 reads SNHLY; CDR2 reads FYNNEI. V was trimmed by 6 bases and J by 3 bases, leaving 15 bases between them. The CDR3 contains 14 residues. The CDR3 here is CASRRSTLFYEQYF. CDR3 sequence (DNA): TGTGCCAGCAGGAGATCTACACTTTTCTACGAGCAGTACTTC.

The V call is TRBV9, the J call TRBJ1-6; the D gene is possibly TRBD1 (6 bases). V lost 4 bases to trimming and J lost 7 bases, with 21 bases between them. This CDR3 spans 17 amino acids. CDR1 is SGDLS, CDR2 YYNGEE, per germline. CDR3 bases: TGTGCCAGCAGCACCCACAGGGTGCGGCGTGAAAATTCACCCCTCCACTTT. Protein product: CASSTHRVRRENSPLHF.

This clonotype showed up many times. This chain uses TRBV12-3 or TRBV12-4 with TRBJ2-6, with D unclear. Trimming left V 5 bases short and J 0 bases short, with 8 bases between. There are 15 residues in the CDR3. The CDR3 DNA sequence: TGTGCCAGCAGTCCTACCCTCTCTGGGGCCAACGTCCTGACTTTC. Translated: CASSPTLSGANVLTF.

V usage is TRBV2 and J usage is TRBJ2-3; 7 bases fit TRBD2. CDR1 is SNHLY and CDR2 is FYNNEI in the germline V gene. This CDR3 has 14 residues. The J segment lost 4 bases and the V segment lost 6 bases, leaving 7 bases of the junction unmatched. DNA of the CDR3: TGTGCCAGCAGGAGCGGGATGGGAGCAGATACGCAGTATTTT. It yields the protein CASRSGMGADTQYF.

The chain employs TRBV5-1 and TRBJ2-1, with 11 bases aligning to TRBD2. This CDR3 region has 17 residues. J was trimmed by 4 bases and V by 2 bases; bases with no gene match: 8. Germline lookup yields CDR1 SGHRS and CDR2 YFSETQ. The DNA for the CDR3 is TGCGCCAGCAGCTTTGGCTCTAGCGGGAGGAAATACAATGAGCAGTTCTTC. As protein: CASSFGSSGRKYNEQFF. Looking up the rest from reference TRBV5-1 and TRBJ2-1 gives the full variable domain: KAGVTQTPRYLIKTRGQQVTLSCSPISGHRSVSWYQQTPGQGLQFLFEYFSETQRNKGNFPGRFSGRQFSNSRSEMNVSTLELGDSALYLCASSFGSSGRKYNEQFFGPGTRLTVL.

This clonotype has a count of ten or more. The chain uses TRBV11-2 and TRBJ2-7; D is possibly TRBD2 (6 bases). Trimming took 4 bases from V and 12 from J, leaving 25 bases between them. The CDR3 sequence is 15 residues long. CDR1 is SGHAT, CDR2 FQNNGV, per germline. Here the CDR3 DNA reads TGTGCCAGCAGCTCCTCTGGGGAGGACGTTTACAGGTGGTACTTC. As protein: CASSSSGEDVYRWYF.

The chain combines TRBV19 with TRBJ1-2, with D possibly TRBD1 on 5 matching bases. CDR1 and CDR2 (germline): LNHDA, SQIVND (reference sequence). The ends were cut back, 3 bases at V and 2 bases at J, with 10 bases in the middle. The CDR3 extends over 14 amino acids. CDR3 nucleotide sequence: TGTGCCAGTAGTATTGCGGGGGAAAACTATGGCTACACCTTC. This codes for CASSIAGENYGYTF.

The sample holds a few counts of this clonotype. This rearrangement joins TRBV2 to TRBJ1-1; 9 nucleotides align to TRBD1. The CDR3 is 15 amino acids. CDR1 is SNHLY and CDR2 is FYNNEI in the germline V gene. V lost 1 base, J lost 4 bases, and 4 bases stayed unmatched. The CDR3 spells CASSEDLDRGTEAFF. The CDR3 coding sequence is TGTGCCAGCAGTGAAGACCTGGACAGGGGCACTGAAGCTTTCTTT.

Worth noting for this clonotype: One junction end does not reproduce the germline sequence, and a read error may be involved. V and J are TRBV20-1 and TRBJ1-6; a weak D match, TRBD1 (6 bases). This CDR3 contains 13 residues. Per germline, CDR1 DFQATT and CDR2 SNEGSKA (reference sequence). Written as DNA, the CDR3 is TGCAGCGCTAGCCGGACAGCAAATTCACCCCTCCACTTT. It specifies CSASRTANSPLHF.

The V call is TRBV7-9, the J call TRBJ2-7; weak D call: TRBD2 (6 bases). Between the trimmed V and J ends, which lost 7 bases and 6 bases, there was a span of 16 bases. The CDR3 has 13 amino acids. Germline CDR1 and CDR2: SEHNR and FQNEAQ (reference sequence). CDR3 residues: CASTYGEAGEQYF. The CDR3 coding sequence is TGTGCCAGCACCTACGGGGAGGCAGGCGAGCAGTACTTC. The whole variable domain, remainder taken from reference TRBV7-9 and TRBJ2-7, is DTGVSQNPRHKITKRGQNVTFRCDPISEHNRLYWYRQTLGQGPEFLTYFQNEAQLEKSRLLSDRFSAERPKGSFSTLEIQRTEQGDSAMYLCASTYGEAGEQYFGPGTRLTVT.

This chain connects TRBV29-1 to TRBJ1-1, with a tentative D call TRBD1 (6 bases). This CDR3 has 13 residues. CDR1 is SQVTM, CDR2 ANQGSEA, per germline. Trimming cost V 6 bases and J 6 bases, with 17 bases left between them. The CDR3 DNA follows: TGCAGCGTACAAGCAGGGGTAGGCGCTGAAGCTTTCTTT. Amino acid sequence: CSVQAGVGAEAFF.

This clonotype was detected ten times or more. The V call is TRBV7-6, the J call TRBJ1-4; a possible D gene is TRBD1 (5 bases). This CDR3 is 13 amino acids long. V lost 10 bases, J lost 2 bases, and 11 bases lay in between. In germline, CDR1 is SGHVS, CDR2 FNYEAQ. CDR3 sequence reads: CATSGPTNEKLFF. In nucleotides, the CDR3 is TGTGCCACCTCAGGGCCTACTAATGAAAAACTGTTTTTT.

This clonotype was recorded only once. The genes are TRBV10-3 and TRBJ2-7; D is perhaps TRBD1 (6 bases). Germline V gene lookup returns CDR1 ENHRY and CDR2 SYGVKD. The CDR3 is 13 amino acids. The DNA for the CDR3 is TGTGCTAGAGACCCGGACAGCACCTACGAGCAGTACTTC. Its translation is CARDPDSTYEQYF.

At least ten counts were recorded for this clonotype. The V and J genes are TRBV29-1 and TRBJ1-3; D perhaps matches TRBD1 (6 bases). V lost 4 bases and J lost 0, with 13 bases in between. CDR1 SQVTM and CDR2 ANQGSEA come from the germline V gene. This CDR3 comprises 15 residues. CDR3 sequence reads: CSVAIRGVSGNTIYF. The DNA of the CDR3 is TGCAGCGTTGCTATTAGGGGGGTCTCTGGAAACACCATATATTTT.

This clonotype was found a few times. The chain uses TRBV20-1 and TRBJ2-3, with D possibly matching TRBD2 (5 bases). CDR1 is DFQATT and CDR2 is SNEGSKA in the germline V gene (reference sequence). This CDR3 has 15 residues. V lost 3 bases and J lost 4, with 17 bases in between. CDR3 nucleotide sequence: TGCAGTGCTAGCGGCCTAGCCGGGGTCCCAGATACGCAGTATTTT. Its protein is CSASGLAGVPDTQYF.

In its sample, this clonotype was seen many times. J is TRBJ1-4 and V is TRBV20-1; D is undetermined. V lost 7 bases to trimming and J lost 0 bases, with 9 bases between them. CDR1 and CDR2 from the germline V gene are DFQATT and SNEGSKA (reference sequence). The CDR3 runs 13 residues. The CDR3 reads CSGRLTTNEKLFF. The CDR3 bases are TGCAGTGGGAGATTGACAACTAATGAAAAACTGTTTTTT.

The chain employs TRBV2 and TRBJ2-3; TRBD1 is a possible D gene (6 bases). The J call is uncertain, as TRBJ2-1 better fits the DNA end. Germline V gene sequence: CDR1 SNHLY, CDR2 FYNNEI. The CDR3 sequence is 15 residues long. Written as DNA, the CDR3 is TGTGCCACCCCGATATCCAGGGGTATTGGCAATGAGCAGTTCTTC. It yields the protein CATPISRGIGNEQFF.

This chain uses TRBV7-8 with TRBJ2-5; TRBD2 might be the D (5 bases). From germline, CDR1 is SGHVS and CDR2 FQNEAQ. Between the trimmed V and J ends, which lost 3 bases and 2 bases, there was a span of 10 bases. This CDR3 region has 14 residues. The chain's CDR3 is CASSFSGSQETQYF. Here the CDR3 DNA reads TGTGCCAGCAGCTTTTCGGGAAGTCAAGAGACCCAGTACTTC.

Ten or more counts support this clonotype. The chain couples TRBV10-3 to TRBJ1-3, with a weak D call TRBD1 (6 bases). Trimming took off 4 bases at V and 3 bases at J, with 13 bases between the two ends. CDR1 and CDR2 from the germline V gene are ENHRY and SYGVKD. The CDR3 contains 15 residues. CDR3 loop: CAISGGTRNGNTIYF. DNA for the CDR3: TGTGCCATCAGTGGGGGGACAAGGAATGGAAACACCATATATTTT.

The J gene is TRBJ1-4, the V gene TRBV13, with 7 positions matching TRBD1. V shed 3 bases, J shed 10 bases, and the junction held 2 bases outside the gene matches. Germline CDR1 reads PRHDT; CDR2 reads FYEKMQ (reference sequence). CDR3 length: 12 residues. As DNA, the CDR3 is TGTGCCAGCAGCTTCAGGGGGGGAAAACTGTTTTTT. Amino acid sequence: CASSFRGGKLFF. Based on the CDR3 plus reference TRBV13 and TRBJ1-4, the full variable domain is AAGVIQSPRHLIKEKRETATLKCYPIPRHDTVYWYQQGPGQDPQFLISFYEKMQSDKGSIPDRFSAQQFSDYHSELNMSSLELGDSALYFCASSFRGGKLFFGSGTQLSVL.

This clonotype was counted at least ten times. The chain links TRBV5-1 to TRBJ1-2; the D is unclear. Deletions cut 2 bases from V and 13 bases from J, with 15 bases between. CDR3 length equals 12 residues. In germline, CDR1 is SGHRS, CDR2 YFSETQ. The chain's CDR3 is CASSLPDNFFTF. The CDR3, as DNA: TGCGCCAGCAGCTTACCAGACAATTTTTTCACCTTC.

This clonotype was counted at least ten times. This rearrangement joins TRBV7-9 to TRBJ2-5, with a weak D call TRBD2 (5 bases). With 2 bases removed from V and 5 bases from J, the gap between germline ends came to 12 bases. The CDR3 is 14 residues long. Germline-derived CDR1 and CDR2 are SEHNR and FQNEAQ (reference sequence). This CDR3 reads CASSLSSLAETQYF. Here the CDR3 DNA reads TGTGCCAGCAGCTTAAGTAGCCTAGCCGAGACCCAGTACTTC.